This TCR beta chain stems from a study of identical twins. Healthy Caucasian individuals made up all the donors. On this clonotype: The germline gene is not matched at one end of the junction; a read error may be the cause.

A universal primer site was incorporated via template switching, and the cDNA contained unique molecular identifiers. TCRdb re-derived calls from the 5' RACE reads in MiXCR, one entry per CDR3 protein. The sample gives 500,000 to 600,000 distinct CDR3 sequences, about 20% of which show up once; 0.8% to 1% is in the top ten. This CDR3 has 15 residues. CDR1 is SGHNT and CDR2 is YENEEA in the germline V gene. The data were also submitted as part of a second study, on T cells expressing NK-cell markers. In that study: Of the CD8+ T cell pool in roughly six donors, roughly 1.0-8% was accounted for by dominant NKG2C+ clonotypes. Clones of NKG2C+ T cells that had expanded were of unclear HCMV specificity.

Sample: CD4+ T cells sorted from blood. The rearrangement joins TRBV11-3 to TRBJ2-3; 8 bases are shared with TRBD1. This TCR derives from a woman in her late teens or twenties in good health. The CDR3 spells CASSLDRGPQDTQYF. DNA for the CDR3: TGTGCCAGCAGCCTAGACAGGGGACCCCAAGATACGCAGTATTTT.